A selection of T cell receptor beta chains follows, all from one sample in a study of T cells in Graves' hyperthyroidism and ophthalmopathy. A single record per CDR3 protein comes from TCRdb applying MiXCR to the multiplex PCR reads. The data contain hundreds of thousands of distinct CDR3 sequences, around 24% of them seen just once; the ten biggest clones take up roughly 40%. Sequencing input: blood. The origin of the receptors is a woman aged 40 to 49 with Graves' ophthalmopathy. The CDR3 runs from the conserved cysteine through the conserved F or W. D genes are given only for firm matches. Expanded clones are given a class, and other clones once, few, many or no size at all.

clone size	D gene	V gene	CDR3 length	J gene	CDR3 DNA	CDR3 protein
many	TRBD1	TRBV6-2/TRBV6-3	14	TRBJ2-5	TGTGCCAGCATGACAGGGGGCCCCCAAGAGACCCAGTACTTC	CASMTGGPQETQYF
many	NA	TRBV4-1	15	TRBJ2-7	TGCGCCAGCAGCCAGCAGGGGATCGCGTCCTACGAGCAGTACTTC	CASSQQGIASYEQYF
many	NA	TRBV6-1	13	TRBJ2-7	TGTGCCAGCAGTGTTAGTCCATCGTACGAGCAGTACTTC	CASSVSPSYEQYF
many	TRBD2	TRBV11-2	17	TRBJ2-3	TGTGCCAGCAGCTCTGCCCACCTAGCGGGGATCACAGATACGCAGTATTTT	CASSSAHLAGITDTQYF
many	TRBD1	TRBV19	15	TRBJ1-1	TGTGCCAGTAACGACCGGGACAGGGGGAACACTGAAGCTTTCTTT	CASNDRDRGNTEAFF
many	NA	TRBV11-2	17	TRBJ1-3	TGTGCCAGCAGCTTAGATCCGGCAGACGAACTTGGAAACACCATATATTTT	CASSLDPADELGNTIYF
many	TRBD1	TRBV12-3/TRBV12-4	13	TRBJ1-1	TGTGCCAGCAGTTGGACAGGGGGCACTGAAGCTTTCTTT	CASSWTGGTEAFF
many	NA	TRBV29-1	13	TRBJ1-1	TGCAGCGTTGAGTCGGCGTTGAACACTGAAGCTTTCTTT	CSVESALNTEAFF
many	NA	TRBV6-5	15	TRBJ1-2	TGTGCCAGCAGTTACTCGGCCGGGCGAGAGAATGGCTACACCTTC	CASSYSAGRENGYTF
many	NA	TRBV15	12	TRBJ2-7	TGTGCCACCAGCAGAGGAATCGGAGAGCAGTACTTC	CATSRGIGEQYF
many	NA	TRBV5-1	13	TRBJ2-7	TGCGCCAGCAGCTTGGATGCCTCCTACGAGCAGTACTTC	CASSLDASYEQYF
many	NA	TRBV5-4	15	TRBJ1-2	TGTGCCAGCAGCTTGGCAGGAACTAGGAACTATGGCTACACCTTC	CASSLAGTRNYGYTF
many	TRBD1	TRBV30	16	TRBJ1-1	TGTGCCTGGAGTCACTCGGACAGGGGGCGGGGCACTGAAGCTTTCTTT	CAWSHSDRGRGTEAFF
many	TRBD2	TRBV29-1	16	TRBJ2-7	TGCAGCGTTGACTCGGGCCTAGCGGGAAACTCCTACGAGCAGTACTTC	CSVDSGLAGNSYEQYF
many	TRBD1	TRBV28	16	TRBJ1-5	TGTGCCAATGGACAGGGCGGATGGGGGAGCAATCAGCCCCAGCATTTT	CANGQGGWGSNQPQHF
NA	NA	TRBV12-3/TRBV12-4	15	TRBJ2-5	TGTGCCAGCAGTCCGGGAGGGGGCATTGGGGAGACCCAGTACTTC	CASSPGGGIGETQYF
NA	NA	TRBV12-3/TRBV12-4	12	TRBJ1-1	TGTGCCAGCAGCCTCACGGGGACTGAAGCTTTCTTT	CASSLTGTEAFF
many	TRBD2	TRBV20-1	14	TRBJ2-5	TGCAGTGCCCAGGTCTCAAGCGGGAGGGAGACCCAGTACTTC	CSAQVSSGRETQYF
many	NA	TRBV28	15	TRBJ2-5	TGTGCCAGCAGGCCCGGCGACAGGAGAGGGGAGACCCAGTACTTC	CASRPGDRRGETQYF
many	NA	TRBV30	14	TRBJ2-7	TGTGCCTGGAGTGCCGGGGATGGCACCTACGAGCAGTACTTC	CAWSAGDGTYEQYF
many	NA	TRBV28	13	TRBJ1-1	TGTGCCAGCCGCGGGTTCCCGAACACTGAAGCTTTCTTT	CASRGFPNTEAFF
many	NA	TRBV6-2/TRBV6-3	14	TRBJ2-5	TGTGCCAGCAGTTATCGGCAGCCGAAAGAGACCCAGTACTTC	CASSYRQPKETQYF
NA	TRBD2	TRBV20-1	16	TRBJ2-5	TGCAGTGCAGCGGCGGGAGGGTCGTCGTGGCAAGAGACCCAGTACTTC	CSAAAGGSSWQETQYF
many	NA	TRBV3-1	17	TRBJ1-2	TGTGCCAGCAGCCAAGGAGGGTTCGGGGGGCCGAACTATGGCTACACCTTC	CASSQGGFGGPNYGYTF
many	NA	TRBV6-1	14	TRBJ1-5	TGTGCCAGCAGTGAGGGGGGGGGCAATCAGCCCCAGCATTTT	CASSEGGGNQPQHF
many	NA	TRBV6-1	13	TRBJ2-7	TGTGCCAGCAGTGAGGTTTTGGTCTACGAGCAGTACTTC	CASSEVLVYEQYF
NA	TRBD1	TRBV10-3	16	TRBJ1-1	TGTGCCATCAGTGAGGGGACAGGGGGCGCCAGGACTGAAGCTTTCTTT	CAISEGTGGARTEAFF
NA	NA	TRBV25-1	13	TRBJ2-7	TGTGCCAGCAGTGAAAGTTCCTGGGGGGAGCAGTACTTC	CASSESSWGEQYF
many	NA	TRBV6-1	12	TRBJ1-2	TGTGCCAGCAGTGATGGGGCCTGGGGCTACACCTTC	CASSDGAWGYTF
once	NA	TRBV28	14	TRBJ2-5	TGTGCCAGCAGGCCGGGACGGGGAGTGGAGACCCAGTACTTC	CASRPGRGVETQYF